Below are 31 T cell receptor beta chains sequenced from a single sample in a study of blood T cell repertoires in COVID-19. Method: immunoSEQ multiplex PCR; TCRdb's copy keeps in-frame clones and lacks some. The sample contains 350,000 or so clones, 88% of which appear only once. Sequenced sample: peripheral blood. These receptors originate from a woman in her twenties or thirties with COVID-19, enrolled during active disease.

The J gene is TRBJ2-3, the V gene TRBV2; weak D call: TRBD2 (7 bases). The germline V gene encodes CDR1 SNHLY and CDR2 FYNNEI. Trimming removed 2 bases from V and 5 bases from J, with 23 bases in between. The CDR3 length is 18 residues. In DNA form, the CDR3 reads TGTGCCAGCAGTGAATTCTCGGGGGGCAACCCAGGTAGAGATACGCAGTATTTT. Translating gives CASSEFSGGNPGRDTQYF.

The CDR3 DNA reads TGTGCCAGCAGCCCACACAGGGTCCCCTCTGGAAACACCATATATTTT. Translated: CASSPHRVPSGNTIYF. The chain links TRBV7-8 to TRBJ1-3; the D gene is possibly TRBD1 (6 bases). V lost 5 bases and J lost 0, with 14 bases in between. Looked up from germline, CDR1 is SGHVS and CDR2 is FQNEAQ. The CDR3 length is 16 residues.

The J gene is TRBJ1-4, the V gene TRBV3-1 (or the pseudogene TRBV3-2); D is perhaps TRBD2 (6 bases). The J call may be incorrect, as the DNA end agrees better with TRBJ2-2. This CDR3 contains 11 residues. Germline assignment: CDR1 LGHDT and CDR2 YNNKEL (reference sequence). CDR3 loop: CASSRGRELFF. For the CDR3, the DNA is TGTGCCAGCAGCCGCGGGAGGGAGCTGTTTTTT.

The chain joins TRBV27 to TRBJ1-5; D ambiguous. Germline V gene data show CDR1 as MNHEY and CDR2 as SMNVEV (reference sequence). The V end lost 3 bases, the J end lost 3 bases, and 12 bases lay between the germline ends. This CDR3 spans 15 amino acids. CDR3: CASSFRGENNQPQHF. The CDR3 nucleotides are TGTGCCAGCAGTTTTCGTGGGGAGAACAATCAGCCCCAGCATTTT.

The genes are TRBV28 and TRBJ2-7, with 11 bases matching TRBD2. The germline V gene has CDR1 MDHEN and CDR2 SYDVKM. The J segment lost 2 bases and the V segment lost 4 bases, leaving 4 bases of the junction unmatched. The CDR3 runs to 15 residues. The CDR3 reads CASSSGTSGPYEQYV. Here the CDR3 DNA reads TGTGCCAGCAGTTCCGGGACTAGCGGTCCCTACGAGCAGTACGTC.

This clone was seen only once. The chain uses TRBV19 and TRBJ1-1; D remains unclear. V lost 1 base and J lost 0, with 6 bases in between. The CDR3 loop spans 14 amino acids. Germline lookup yields CDR1 LNHDA and CDR2 SQIVND (reference sequence). The CDR3, as DNA: TGTGCCAGTAGTATAGTGGGCATGAACACTGAAGCTTTCTTT. It codes for CASSIVGMNTEAFF.

V gene TRBV2 combines with J gene TRBJ2-5, with 8 bases matching TRBD2. This CDR3 spans 16 amino acids. With 3 bases clipped from V and 0 bases from J, the junction kept 6 bases outside the gene matches. Germline V lookup: CDR1 SNHLY, CDR2 FYNNEI. The CDR3 here is CASSDRGSGDQETQYF. The CDR3 nucleotides read TGTGCCAGCAGTGATCGGGGTAGCGGGGACCAAGAGACCCAGTACTTC.

J is TRBJ1-2 and V is TRBV2; 11 bases are shared with TRBD1. The J segment lost 3 bases and the V segment lost 5 bases, leaving 2 bases of the junction unmatched. Per the germline V gene, CDR1 is SNHLY and CDR2 is FYNNEI. The CDR3 runs 14 residues. The CDR3 bases are TGTGCCAGCAGTTGGACAGGGGGCGACTATGGCTACACCTTC. Translation gives CASSWTGGDYGYTF.

This clone showed up just once. The genes are TRBV9 and TRBJ2-7, with 12 bases matching TRBD1. V gave up 0 bases and J gave up 3 bases; unmatched junction bases: 4. Looked up from germline, CDR1 is SGDLS and CDR2 is YYNGEE. The CDR3 length is 16 residues. The CDR3 sequence is CASSVARDRGLYEQYV. CDR3 DNA sequence: TGTGCCAGCAGCGTAGCCCGGGACAGGGGGCTCTACGAGCAGTACGTC.

The V gene is TRBV19, the J gene TRBJ2-7; D uncertain. This CDR3 has 12 amino acids. CDR1 and CDR2 from the germline V gene are LNHDA and SQIVND (reference sequence). V lost 5 bases and J 5 bases, leaving 10 bases between the germline ends. CDR3 sequence: CASSPGRDEQYF. DNA for the CDR3: TGTGCCAGTAGTCCAGGCCGTGACGAGCAGTACTTC.

The V gene is TRBV4-1, the J gene TRBJ2-2; 10 nucleotides align to TRBD1. Per the germline V gene, CDR1 is MGHRA and CDR2 is YSYEKL. Unmatched junction bases numbered 8, after V lost 8 bases and J lost 5 bases. The CDR3 extends over 15 amino acids. This chain's CDR3 is CASLRQGARTGELFF. CDR3 bases: TGCGCCAGCCTAAGACAGGGGGCGAGGACCGGGGAGCTGTTTTTT.

The V and J genes are TRBV7-9 and TRBJ2-3; TRBD1 might be the D (5 bases). The V gene's germline CDR1 is SEHNR and CDR2 FQNEAQ (reference sequence). The germline V and J ends were trimmed by 5 bases and 5 bases, with 17 bases remaining between them. CDR3 length: 15 residues. The CDR3 reads CASSRASGAIDTQYF. The CDR3 region has the DNA TGTGCCAGCAGCCGGGCGTCTGGGGCGATAGATACGCAGTATTTT. The full variable domain, in which reference TRBV7-9 and TRBJ2-3 provide the parts outside the CDR3, is DTGVSQNPRHKITKRGQNVTFRCDPISEHNRLYWYRQTLGQGPEFLTYFQNEAQLEKSRLLSDRFSAERPKGSFSTLEIQRTEQGDSAMYLCASSRASGAIDTQYFGPGTRLTVL.

The chain uses TRBV3-1 (or the pseudogene TRBV3-2) and TRBJ2-3; 8 nucleotides align to TRBD2. Germline V gives CDR1 LGHDT, CDR2 YNNKEL (reference sequence). This CDR3 has 16 amino acids. V trimming: 1 base; J trimming: 4 bases; junction bases outside the gene matches: 7. The CDR3 sequence is CASSQGLAGIADTQYF. CDR3 coding DNA: TGTGCCAGCAGCCAAGGGTTAGCGGGGATCGCAGATACGCAGTATTTT.

This clone was seen more than once but under ten times. The chain joins TRBV5-4 to TRBJ1-2; 9 positions agree with TRBD1. The CDR3 is 14 amino acids. CDR1 is SGHNT and CDR2 is YYREEE in the germline V gene (reference sequence). V shed 0 bases, J shed 8 bases, and the junction held 5 bases outside the gene matches. The CDR3 spells CASSLVRTGEGYTF. In nucleotides, the CDR3 is TGTGCCAGCAGCTTGGTCCGGACAGGGGAGGGCTACACCTTC.

The genes are TRBV6-5 and TRBJ2-3; weak D call: TRBD1 (5 bases). Looked up from germline, CDR1 is MNHEY and CDR2 is SVGAGI. The CDR3 runs to 14 residues. The ends were cut back, 6 bases at V and 2 bases at J, with 12 bases in the middle. The CDR3 sequence: CASSFDSSTDTQYF. In DNA, the CDR3 is TGTGCCAGCAGCTTCGACAGTTCCACAGATACGCAGTATTTT.

The V call is TRBV19, the J call TRBJ1-1, with D hard to call. Looked up from germline, CDR1 is LNHDA and CDR2 is SQIVND (reference sequence). This CDR3 contains 14 residues. Trimming cost V 6 bases and J 1 base, with 12 bases left between them. CDR3 sequence reads: CASSPVSSNTEAFF. The CDR3 region has the DNA TGTGCCAGTAGCCCGGTAAGCTCGAACACTGAAGCTTTCTTT. The full variable domain, rest sourced from reference TRBV19 and TRBJ1-1, is DGGITQSPKYLFRKEGQNVTLSCEQNLNHDAMYWYRQDPGQGLRLIYYSQIVNDFQKGDIAEGYSVSREKKESFPLTVTSAQKNPTAFYLCASSPVSSNTEAFFGQGTRLTVV.

V is TRBV19 and J is TRBJ1-3; 9 bases map to TRBD1. The junction had 12 bases not matched to a gene; V was cut back by 5 bases and J by 4 bases. CDR3 length: 17 residues. The germline V gene encodes CDR1 LNHDA and CDR2 SQIVND (reference sequence). The CDR3 region is CASSAPRDRVRGNTIYF. The CDR3 DNA is TGTGCCAGTAGTGCGCCCCGGGACAGGGTACGAGGAAACACCATATATTTT. The full variable domain, in which reference TRBV19 and TRBJ1-3 provide the parts outside the CDR3, is DGGITQSPKYLFRKEGQNVTLSCEQNLNHDAMYWYRQDPGQGLRLIYYSQIVNDFQKGDIAEGYSVSREKKESFPLTVTSAQKNPTAFYLCASSAPRDRVRGNTIYFGEGSWLTVV.

This chain uses TRBV5-6 with TRBJ1-1; the D is unclear. Germline V gene data show CDR1 as SGHDT and CDR2 as YYEEEE. The CDR3 loop spans 13 amino acids. V lost 4 bases, J lost 1 base, and 8 bases lay in between. CDR3 residues: CASSPIQNTEAFF. The CDR3 coding sequence is TGTGCCAGCAGCCCCATCCAGAACACTGAAGCTTTCTTT.

The rearrangement links TRBV4-1 to TRBJ2-2, with D unclear. CDR3 length: 15 amino acids. Germline V gives CDR1 MGHRA, CDR2 YSYEKL. V was shortened by 4 bases and J by 0 bases, with 9 bases between the two germline ends. CDR3 DNA sequence: TGCGCCAGCAGCCCGGTCTCCTCGAACACCGGGGAGCTGTTTTTT. Amino acid sequence: CASSPVSSNTGELFF.

The chain recombines TRBV28 with TRBJ1-2; D perhaps matches TRBD1 (5 bases). The CDR3 runs 13 residues. Germline CDR1 MDHEN, CDR2 SYDVKM. V was trimmed by 6 bases and J by 7 bases, leaving 15 bases between them. CDR3 sequence (DNA): TGTGCCAGCAGCCTATGGGGGGTGAGTGGCTACACCTTC. Amino acid sequence: CASSLWGVSGYTF.

The rearrangement links TRBV18 to TRBJ2-5; a possible D gene is TRBD2 (5 bases). Germline CDR1 KGHSH, CDR2 LQKENI. The CDR3 extends over 13 amino acids. V was shortened by 6 bases and J by 2 bases, with 10 bases between the two germline ends. The CDR3 protein is CASSSGNQETQYF. CDR3 nucleotide sequence: TGTGCCAGCTCCTCCGGGAATCAAGAGACCCAGTACTTC. Variable domain in full (rest from reference TRBV18 and TRBJ2-5): NAGVMQNPRHLVRRRGQEARLRCSPMKGHSHVYWYRQLPEEGLKFMVYLQKENIIDESGMPKERFSAEFPKEGPSILRIQQVVRGDSAAYFCASSSGNQETQYFGPGTRLLVL.

The chain couples TRBV4-1 to TRBJ1-1, with D possibly TRBD1 on 6 matching bases. Germline-derived CDR1 and CDR2 are MGHRA and YSYEKL. V lost 3 bases, J lost 1 base, and 15 bases lay in between. The CDR3 consists of 16 residues. The chain's CDR3 is CASSHDGGAGNTEAFF. The DNA for the CDR3 is TGCGCCAGCAGCCACGATGGGGGGGCCGGGAACACTGAAGCTTTCTTT.

The gene calls are TRBV18 and TRBJ2-3; 8 bases are a match to TRBD1. The CDR3 is 15 amino acids. The V and J ends lost 4 bases and 4 bases, in that order; junction bases with no gene match: 7. The germline CDR1 and CDR2 sequences are KGHSH and LQKENI. For the CDR3, the DNA is TGTGCCAGCTCACGCGGACAGGGTAACGCAGATACGCAGTATTTT. Residues: CASSRGQGNADTQYF.

The chain combines TRBV5-1 with TRBJ1-2; D not resolved. The V end was cut by 4 bases, the J end by 1 base, with 5 bases between. Germline V CDR1 and CDR2: SGHRS, YFSETQ. The CDR3 has 12 amino acids. The CDR3 loop reads CASSPNNYGYTF. Written as DNA, the CDR3 is TGCGCCAGCAGCCCCAATAACTATGGCTACACCTTC.

The chain couples TRBV19 to TRBJ2-7, with a possible D match to TRBD2 (5 bases). This CDR3 has 14 residues. Germline V gives CDR1 LNHDA, CDR2 SQIVND (reference sequence). The germline V and J ends were trimmed by 1 base and 4 bases, with 11 bases remaining between them. The CDR3 bases are TGTGCCAGTAGTATAGGTAGCGAATTTTACGAGCAGTACTTC. Translation: CASSIGSEFYEQYF.

The chain employs TRBV5-1 and TRBJ2-3; D is possibly TRBD2 (7 bases). Germline CDR1 is SGHRS and CDR2 is YFSETQ. V dropped 5 bases and J dropped 4 bases, with 20 bases sitting between them. CDR3 length equals 16 residues. This CDR3 reads CASSEGGGPAADTQYF. The DNA for the CDR3 is TGCGCCAGCAGTGAAGGCGGGGGCCCTGCGGCAGATACGCAGTATTTT.

V is TRBV6-5 and J is TRBJ2-7; TRBD1 is a possible D gene (6 bases). Trimming removed 5 bases at V and 1 base at J, with 12 bases between. This CDR3 is built from 14 residues. Looked up from germline, CDR1 is MNHEY and CDR2 is SVGAGI. The CDR3: CASSQFGTSYEQYF. As DNA, the CDR3 is TGTGCCAGCAGTCAATTTGGGACATCCTACGAGCAGTACTTC.

This chain connects TRBV19 to TRBJ1-4; TRBD1 aligns across 7 bases. V trimming: 4 bases; J trimming: 3 bases; junction bases outside the gene matches: 5. CDR3 size: 15 residues. Germline CDR1 reads LNHDA; CDR2 reads SQIVND (reference sequence). CDR3 DNA sequence: TGTGCCAGTAGTAATGGGGGACAGTCTAATGAAAAACTGTTTTTT. This codes for CASSNGGQSNEKLFF.

The chain uses TRBV6-5 and TRBJ1-1; D might be TRBD1 (5 bases). This CDR3 spans 15 amino acids. The V end was cut by 4 bases, the J end by 1 base, with 13 bases between. Germline V gene sequence: CDR1 MNHEY, CDR2 SVGAGI. The CDR3 DNA follows: TGTGCCAGCAGTTGGAACAGGCCACAGAACACTGAAGCTTTCTTT. Amino acids: CASSWNRPQNTEAFF.

The V and J genes are TRBV28 and TRBJ1-3; D unresolved. Trimming removed 6 bases from V and 0 bases from J, with 12 bases in between. The CDR3 runs to 15 residues. CDR1 is MDHEN, CDR2 SYDVKM, per germline. The CDR3 region is CASRSGDYSGNTIYF. CDR3 nucleotide sequence: TGTGCCAGCAGGTCAGGCGATTACTCTGGAAACACCATATATTTT.

The chain links TRBV6-5 to TRBJ1-1; D possibly corresponds to TRBD1 (5 bases). The CDR3 loop spans 15 amino acids. The germline V gene encodes CDR1 MNHEY and CDR2 SVGAGI. Trimming took off 0 bases at V and 1 base at J, with 9 bases between the two ends. This CDR3 reads CASSYSSRGNTEAFF. CDR3 DNA: TGTGCCAGCAGTTACTCGAGTAGGGGGAACACTGAAGCTTTCTTT.